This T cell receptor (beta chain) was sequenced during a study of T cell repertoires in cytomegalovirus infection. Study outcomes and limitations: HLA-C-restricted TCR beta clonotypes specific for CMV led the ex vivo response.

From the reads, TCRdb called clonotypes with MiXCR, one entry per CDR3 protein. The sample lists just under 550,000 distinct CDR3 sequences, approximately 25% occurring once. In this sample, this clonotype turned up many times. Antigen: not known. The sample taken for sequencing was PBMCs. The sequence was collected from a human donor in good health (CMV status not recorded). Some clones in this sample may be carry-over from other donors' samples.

This CDR3 reads CASSHGTGGFYGYTF. For the CDR3, the DNA is TGTGCCAGCAGCCATGGGACAGGGGGTTTTTATGGCTACACCTTC. The chain joins TRBV7-8 to TRBJ1-2, with 11 nucleotides matching TRBD1. This CDR3 contains 15 residues. The germline gives CDR1 SGHVS, CDR2 FQNEAQ. The ends lost 5 bases at V and 5 bases at J; junction bases unmatched: 7.